The 15 T cell receptor beta chains reported below all come from one sample, sequenced in a study of PD-L1 blockade in urothelial cancer. Profiling relied on immunoSEQ multiplex PCR, and the TCRdb table lists in-frame clones only, not all of them. Here the sample spans around 56,000 clones, 86% being singletons. Sequences were derived from PBMCs, sampled around atezolizumab (anti-PD-L1) treatment. These receptors originate from a man aged 50-59 years with urothelial cancer.

The chain employs TRBV9 and TRBJ2-1; 11 bases are a match to TRBD2. With V trimmed by 3 bases and J by 4 bases, 6 bases remained unmatched. Looked up from germline, CDR1 is SGDLS and CDR2 is YYNGEE. The CDR3 sequence is 16 residues long. The CDR3 spells CASSASGTSGYNEQFF. CDR3 nucleotide sequence: TGTGCCAGCAGCGCGTCCGGGACTAGCGGTTACAATGAGCAGTTCTTC.

The rearrangement uses TRBV5-4 and TRBJ1-1, with 7 bases identical to TRBD1. With 1 base clipped from V and 1 base from J, the junction kept 4 bases outside the gene matches. The CDR3 loop spans 15 amino acids. Germline V lookup: CDR1 SGHNT, CDR2 YYREEE (reference sequence). CDR3 loop: CASSLISGGNTEAFF. CDR3 DNA sequence: TGTGCCAGCAGCTTGATTTCAGGGGGGAACACTGAAGCTTTCTTT.

A single count supports this clone. The chain is built from TRBV18 and TRBJ2-3; TRBD2 matches at 10 bases. The V gene's germline CDR1 is KGHSH and CDR2 LQKENI. With 3 bases clipped from V and 4 bases from J, the junction kept 7 bases outside the gene matches. The CDR3 spans 16 residues. The CDR3 loop reads CASSPASGRVADTQYF. The CDR3 DNA reads TGTGCCAGCTCACCGGCTAGCGGGAGAGTGGCAGATACGCAGTATTTT.

The V gene is TRBV19, the J gene TRBJ1-2; TRBD1 agrees at 11 bases. J was trimmed by 4 bases and V by 4 bases; bases with no gene match: 2. The length of the CDR3 is 14 residues. Per the germline V gene, CDR1 is LNHDA and CDR2 is SQIVND (reference sequence). CDR3 loop: CASSRTGGGYGYTF. The CDR3 DNA reads TGTGCCAGTAGTAGGACAGGGGGCGGCTATGGCTACACCTTC.

The chain recombines TRBV27 with TRBJ2-7; 8 bases map to TRBD2. The germline V gene encodes CDR1 MNHEY and CDR2 SMNVEV (reference sequence). The ends lost 5 bases at V and 4 bases at J; junction bases unmatched: 10. This CDR3 is 15 amino acids long. The CDR3 region is CASSGDREGNYEQYF. As DNA, the CDR3 is TGTGCCAGCAGTGGGGACCGGGAGGGGAATTACGAGCAGTACTTC.

This chain connects TRBV7-9 to TRBJ2-7; 14 bases map to TRBD2. Germline assignment: CDR1 SEHNR and CDR2 FQNEAQ (reference sequence). V shed 11 bases and J 7 bases; nucleotides not matched to a gene: 7. There are 13 residues in the CDR3. DNA of the CDR3: TGTGCCTCCGGGACTAGCGGGAGTAATGAGCAGTACTTC. Its protein product is CASGTSGSNEQYF.

The V and J genes are TRBV28 and TRBJ2-7, with D perhaps TRBD1 (6 bases). Germline V lookup: CDR1 MDHEN, CDR2 SYDVKM. The CDR3 is 12 amino acids. V was cut by 5 bases and J by 8 bases, with 13 bases left in between. DNA for the CDR3: TGTGCCAGCAGTGAACCGGACAGACAGCAGTACTTC. Its protein product is CASSEPDRQQYF.

The rearrangement joins TRBV6-1 to TRBJ2-5; D gene unclear. The CDR3 extends over 13 amino acids. V gave up 3 bases and J gave up 5 bases, with 10 bases separating them. Germline-derived CDR1 and CDR2 are MNHNS and SASEGT. CDR3 nucleotide sequence: TGTGCCAGCAGTGAGGAGTATCGGGAGACCCAGTACTTC. Translated: CASSEEYRETQYF.

The chain couples TRBV6-1 to TRBJ1-1; no firm D call. From germline, CDR1 is MNHNS and CDR2 SASEGT. V gave up 8 bases and J gave up 0 bases, with 10 bases separating them. The CDR3 has 13 residues. The CDR3 spells CASHSGMNTEAFF. The CDR3 bases are TGTGCCAGCCACAGTGGTATGAACACTGAAGCTTTCTTT.

J is TRBJ1-5 and V is TRBV5-1; D is unresolved. V was clipped by 0 bases and J by 4 bases, with 5 bases between them. CDR3 length: 13 residues. In germline, CDR1 is SGHRS, CDR2 YFSETQ. The CDR3 coding sequence is TGCGCCAGCAGCTTGGCGGGGAATCAGCCCCAGCATTTT. Translated, it gives CASSLAGNQPQHF.

This chain links TRBV27 with TRBJ1-6; 8 bases fit TRBD1. The CDR3 length is 17 residues. Germline trimming cut 5 bases from V and 12 bases from J; bases unmatched to any gene: 18. The V gene's germline CDR1 is MNHEY and CDR2 SMNVEV (reference sequence). The CDR3 protein is CASSPGQGGTLLGPLHF. The CDR3 DNA is TGTGCCAGCAGTCCCGGACAGGGTGGCACACTATTAGGACCCCTCCACTTT.

J is TRBJ1-1 and V is TRBV30; D unclear. Between the trimmed V and J ends, which lost 2 bases and 11 bases, there was a span of 21 bases. The CDR3 length is 14 residues. Germline CDR1 and CDR2: GTSNPN and SVGIG (reference sequence). In nucleotides, the CDR3 is TGTGCCTGGAGTCTGACACCCCGGACTTGGGCCGCTTTCTTT. It encodes CAWSLTPRTWAAFF.

This chain joins TRBV7-2 and TRBJ2-3, with TRBD2 matching over 9 bases. This CDR3 region has 15 residues. From germline, CDR1 is SGHTA and CDR2 FQGNSA. V dropped 0 bases and J dropped 8; count of bases not matched to a gene: 6. CDR3 residues: CASSLAAGGPSTQYF. Here the CDR3 DNA reads TGTGCCAGCAGCTTAGCCGCGGGAGGGCCTAGTACGCAGTATTTT.

The chain couples TRBV5-1 to TRBJ1-4, with D tentatively TRBD1 (6 bases). The CDR3 has 13 amino acids. Trimming took 5 bases from V and 5 from J, leaving 10 bases between them. CDR1 is SGHRS and CDR2 is YFSETQ in the germline V gene. CDR3 amino acids: CASRDQGNEKLFF. Here the CDR3 DNA reads TGCGCCAGCAGAGACCAGGGGAATGAAAAACTGTTTTTT. The variable domain in full, with the rest retrieved from reference TRBV5-1 and TRBJ1-4, is KAGVTQTPRYLIKTRGQQVTLSCSPISGHRSVSWYQQTPGQGLQFLFEYFSETQRNKGNFPGRFSGRQFSNSRSEMNVSTLELGDSALYLCASRDQGNEKLFFGSGTQLSVL.

The rearrangement links TRBV27 to TRBJ1-1; possible D gene TRBD1, 5 bases. V lost 4 bases and J lost 1, with 10 bases in between. Germline V gene lookup returns CDR1 MNHEY and CDR2 SMNVEV (reference sequence). There are 14 residues in the CDR3. The CDR3 loop reads CASSSRGANTEAFF. The CDR3, as DNA: TGTGCCAGCAGTTCAAGGGGCGCGAACACTGAAGCTTTCTTT.